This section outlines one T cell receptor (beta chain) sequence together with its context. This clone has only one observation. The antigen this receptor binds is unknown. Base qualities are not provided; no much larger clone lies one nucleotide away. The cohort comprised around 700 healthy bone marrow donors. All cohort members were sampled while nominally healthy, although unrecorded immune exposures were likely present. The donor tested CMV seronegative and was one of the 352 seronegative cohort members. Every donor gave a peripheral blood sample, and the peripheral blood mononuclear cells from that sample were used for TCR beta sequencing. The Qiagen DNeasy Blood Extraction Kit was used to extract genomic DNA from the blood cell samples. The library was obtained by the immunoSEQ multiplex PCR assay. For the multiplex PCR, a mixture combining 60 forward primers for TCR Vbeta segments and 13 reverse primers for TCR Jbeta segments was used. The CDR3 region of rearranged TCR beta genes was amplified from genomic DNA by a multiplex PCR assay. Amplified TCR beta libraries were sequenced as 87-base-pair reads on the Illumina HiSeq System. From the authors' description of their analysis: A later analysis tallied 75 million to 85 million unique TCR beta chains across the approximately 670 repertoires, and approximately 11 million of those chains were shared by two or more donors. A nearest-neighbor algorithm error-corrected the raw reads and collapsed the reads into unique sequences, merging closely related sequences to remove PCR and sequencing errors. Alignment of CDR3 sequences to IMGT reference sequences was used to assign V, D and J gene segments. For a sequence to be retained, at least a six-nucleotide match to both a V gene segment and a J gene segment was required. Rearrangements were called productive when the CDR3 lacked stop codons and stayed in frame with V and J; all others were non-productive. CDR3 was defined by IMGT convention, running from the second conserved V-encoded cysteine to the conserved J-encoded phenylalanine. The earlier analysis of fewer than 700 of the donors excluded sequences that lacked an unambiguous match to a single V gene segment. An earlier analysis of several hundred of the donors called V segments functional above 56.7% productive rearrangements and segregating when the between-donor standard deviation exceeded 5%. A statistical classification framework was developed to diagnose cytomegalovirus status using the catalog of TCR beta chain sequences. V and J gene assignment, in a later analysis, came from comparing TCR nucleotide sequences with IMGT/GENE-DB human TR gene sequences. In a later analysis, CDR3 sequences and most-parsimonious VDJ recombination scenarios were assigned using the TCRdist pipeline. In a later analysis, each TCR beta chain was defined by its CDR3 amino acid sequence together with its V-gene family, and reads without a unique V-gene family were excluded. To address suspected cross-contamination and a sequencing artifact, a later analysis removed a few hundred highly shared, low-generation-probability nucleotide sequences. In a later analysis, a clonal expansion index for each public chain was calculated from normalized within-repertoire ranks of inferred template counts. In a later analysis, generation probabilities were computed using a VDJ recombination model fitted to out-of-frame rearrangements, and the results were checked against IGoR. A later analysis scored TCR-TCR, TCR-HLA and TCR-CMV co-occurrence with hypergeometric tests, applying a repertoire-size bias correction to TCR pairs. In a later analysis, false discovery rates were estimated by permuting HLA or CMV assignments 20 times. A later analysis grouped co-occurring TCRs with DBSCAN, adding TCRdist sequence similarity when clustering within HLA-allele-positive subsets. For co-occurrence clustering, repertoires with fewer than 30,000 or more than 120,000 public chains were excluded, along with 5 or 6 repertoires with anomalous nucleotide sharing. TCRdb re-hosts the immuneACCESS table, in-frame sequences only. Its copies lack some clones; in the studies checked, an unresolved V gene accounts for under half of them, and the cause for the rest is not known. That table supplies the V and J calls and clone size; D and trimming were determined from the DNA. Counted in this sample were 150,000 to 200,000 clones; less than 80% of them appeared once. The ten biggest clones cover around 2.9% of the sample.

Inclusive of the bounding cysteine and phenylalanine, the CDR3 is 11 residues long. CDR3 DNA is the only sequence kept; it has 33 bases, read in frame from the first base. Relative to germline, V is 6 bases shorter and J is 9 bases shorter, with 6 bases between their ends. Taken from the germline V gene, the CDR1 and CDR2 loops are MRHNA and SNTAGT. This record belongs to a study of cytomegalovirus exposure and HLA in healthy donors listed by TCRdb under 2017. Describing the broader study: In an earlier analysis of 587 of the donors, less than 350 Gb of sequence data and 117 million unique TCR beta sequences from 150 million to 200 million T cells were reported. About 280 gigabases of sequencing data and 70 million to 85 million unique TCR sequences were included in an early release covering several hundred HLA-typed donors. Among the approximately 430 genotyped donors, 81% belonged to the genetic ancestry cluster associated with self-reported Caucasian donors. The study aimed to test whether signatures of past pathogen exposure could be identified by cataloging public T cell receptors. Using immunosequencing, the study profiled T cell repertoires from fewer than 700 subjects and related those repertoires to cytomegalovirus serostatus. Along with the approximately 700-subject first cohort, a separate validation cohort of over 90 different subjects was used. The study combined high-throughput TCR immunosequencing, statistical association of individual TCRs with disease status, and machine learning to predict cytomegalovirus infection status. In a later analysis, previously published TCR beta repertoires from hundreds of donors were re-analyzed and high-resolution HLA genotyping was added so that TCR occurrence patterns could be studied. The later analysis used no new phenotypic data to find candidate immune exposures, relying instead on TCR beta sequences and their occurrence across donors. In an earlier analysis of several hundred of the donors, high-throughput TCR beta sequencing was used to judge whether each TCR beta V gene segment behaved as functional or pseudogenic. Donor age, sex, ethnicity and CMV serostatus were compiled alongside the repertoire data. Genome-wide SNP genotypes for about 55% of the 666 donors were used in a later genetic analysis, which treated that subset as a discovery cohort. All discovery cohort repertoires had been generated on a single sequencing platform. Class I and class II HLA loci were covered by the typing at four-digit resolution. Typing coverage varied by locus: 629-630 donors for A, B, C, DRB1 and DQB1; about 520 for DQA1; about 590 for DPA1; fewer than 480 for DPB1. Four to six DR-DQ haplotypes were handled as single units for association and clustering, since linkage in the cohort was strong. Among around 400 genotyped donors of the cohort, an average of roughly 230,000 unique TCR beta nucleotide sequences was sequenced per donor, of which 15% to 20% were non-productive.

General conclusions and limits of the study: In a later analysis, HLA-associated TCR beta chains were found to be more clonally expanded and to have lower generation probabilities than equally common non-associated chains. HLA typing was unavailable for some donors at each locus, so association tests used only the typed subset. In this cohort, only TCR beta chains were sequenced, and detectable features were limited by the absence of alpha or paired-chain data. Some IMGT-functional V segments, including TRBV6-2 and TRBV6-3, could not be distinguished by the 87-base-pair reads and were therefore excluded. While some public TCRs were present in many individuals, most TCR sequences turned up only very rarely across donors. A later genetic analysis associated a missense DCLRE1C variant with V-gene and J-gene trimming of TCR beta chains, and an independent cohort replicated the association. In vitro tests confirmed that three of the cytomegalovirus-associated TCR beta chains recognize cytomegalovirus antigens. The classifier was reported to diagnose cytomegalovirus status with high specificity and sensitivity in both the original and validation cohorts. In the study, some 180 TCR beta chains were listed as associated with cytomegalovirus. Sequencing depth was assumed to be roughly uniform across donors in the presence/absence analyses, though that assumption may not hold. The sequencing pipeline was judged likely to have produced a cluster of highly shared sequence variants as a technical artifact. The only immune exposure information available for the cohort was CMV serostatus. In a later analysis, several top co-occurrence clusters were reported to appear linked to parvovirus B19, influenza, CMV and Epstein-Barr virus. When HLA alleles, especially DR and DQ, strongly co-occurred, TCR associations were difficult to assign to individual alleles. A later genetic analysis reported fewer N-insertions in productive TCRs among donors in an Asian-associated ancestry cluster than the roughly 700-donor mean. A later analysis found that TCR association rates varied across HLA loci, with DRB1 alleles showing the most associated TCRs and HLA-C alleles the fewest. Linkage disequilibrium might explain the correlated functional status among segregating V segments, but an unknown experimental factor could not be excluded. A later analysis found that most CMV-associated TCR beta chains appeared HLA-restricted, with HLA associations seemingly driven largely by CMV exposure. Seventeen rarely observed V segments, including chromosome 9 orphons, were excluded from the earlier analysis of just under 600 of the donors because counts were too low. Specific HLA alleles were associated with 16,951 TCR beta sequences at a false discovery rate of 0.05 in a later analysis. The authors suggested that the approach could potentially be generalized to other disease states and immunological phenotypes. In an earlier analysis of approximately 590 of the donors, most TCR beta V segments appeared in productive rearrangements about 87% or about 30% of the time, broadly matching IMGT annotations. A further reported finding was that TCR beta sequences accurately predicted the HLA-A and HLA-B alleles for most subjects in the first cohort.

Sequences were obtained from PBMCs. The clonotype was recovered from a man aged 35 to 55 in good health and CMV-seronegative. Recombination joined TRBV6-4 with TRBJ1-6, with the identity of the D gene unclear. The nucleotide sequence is TGTGCCAGCAGATCCTCTTCACCCCTCCACTTT. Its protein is CASRSSSPLHF.